What follows is one T cell receptor (beta chain) and its context. The sample belongs to a study of blood T cell repertoires in COVID-19. Losses at the gene ends were 6 bases for V and 2 bases for J; bases not matched to a gene: 9. CDR1 and CDR2 from the germline V gene are MNHEY and SMNVEV (reference sequence). This CDR3 is 16 amino acids long. Clones were read by immunoSEQ multiplex PCR, and TCRdb kept only the in-frame ones, dropping some. The data show fewer than 200,000 clones, 87% seen once. Sequenced sample: peripheral blood. The clonotype originates from a woman between 18 and 30 years old who had recovered from COVID-19. The chain couples TRBV27 to TRBJ1-5, with 8 bases aligning to TRBD1. CDR3 bases: TGTGCCAGCAGGGCCGGGACAGGCTTGGGCAATCAGCCCCAGCATTTT. Translated: CASRAGTGLGNQPQHF.